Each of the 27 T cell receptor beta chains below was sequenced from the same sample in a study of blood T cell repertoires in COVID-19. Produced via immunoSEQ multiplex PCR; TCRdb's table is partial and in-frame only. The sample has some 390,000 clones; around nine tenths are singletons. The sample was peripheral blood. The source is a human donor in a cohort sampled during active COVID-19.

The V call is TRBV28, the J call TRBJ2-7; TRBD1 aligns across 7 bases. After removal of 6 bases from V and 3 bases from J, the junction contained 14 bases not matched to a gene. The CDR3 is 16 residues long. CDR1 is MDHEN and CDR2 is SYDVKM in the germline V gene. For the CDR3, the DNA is TGTGCCAGCAGCCCCCCGGGACAGTCCCAAGGCTACGAGCAGTACTTC. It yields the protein CASSPPGQSQGYEQYF.

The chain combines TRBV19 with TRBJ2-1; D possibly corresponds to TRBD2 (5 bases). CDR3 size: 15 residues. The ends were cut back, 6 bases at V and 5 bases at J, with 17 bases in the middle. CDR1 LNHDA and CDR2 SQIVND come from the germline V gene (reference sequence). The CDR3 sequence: CASRTSGNLNNEQFF. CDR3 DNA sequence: TGTGCCAGTAGGACTTCGGGGAACCTCAACAATGAGCAGTTCTTC.

The CDR3 coding sequence is TGTGCCAGCATTGGACTAGCGGAGCGATCTAGCACAGATACGCAGTATTTT. Its protein product is CASIGLAERSSTDTQYF. The chain is built from TRBV7-8 and TRBJ2-3, with TRBD2 identical over 10 bases. V shed 7 bases, J shed 0 bases, and the junction held 10 bases outside the gene matches. Germline V lookup: CDR1 SGHVS, CDR2 FQNEAQ. The CDR3 loop spans 17 amino acids.

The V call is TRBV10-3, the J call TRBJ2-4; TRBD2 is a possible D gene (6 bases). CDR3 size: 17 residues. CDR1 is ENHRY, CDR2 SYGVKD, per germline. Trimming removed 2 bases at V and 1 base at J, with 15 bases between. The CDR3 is CAISERGGEGAKNIQYF. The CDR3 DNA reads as TGTGCCATCAGTGAGAGAGGAGGGGAAGGGGCCAAAAACATTCAGTACTTC.

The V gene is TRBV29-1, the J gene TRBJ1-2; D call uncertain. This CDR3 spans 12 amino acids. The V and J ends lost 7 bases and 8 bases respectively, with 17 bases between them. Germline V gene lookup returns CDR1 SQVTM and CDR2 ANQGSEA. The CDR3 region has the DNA TGCAGCGCCCCCCGGGGTGAAGGGGGCTACACCTTC. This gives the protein CSAPRGEGGYTF.

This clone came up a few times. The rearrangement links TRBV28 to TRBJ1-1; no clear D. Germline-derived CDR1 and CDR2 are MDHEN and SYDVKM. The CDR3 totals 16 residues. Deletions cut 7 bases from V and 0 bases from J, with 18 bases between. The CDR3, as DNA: TGTGCCAGCACCCTAACTCCAGGTGCTATGAACACTGAAGCTTTCTTT. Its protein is CASTLTPGAMNTEAFF.

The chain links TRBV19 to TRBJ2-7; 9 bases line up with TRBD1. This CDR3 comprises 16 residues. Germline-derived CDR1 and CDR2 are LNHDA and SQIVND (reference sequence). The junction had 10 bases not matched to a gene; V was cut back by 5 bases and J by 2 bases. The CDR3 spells CASSHLRGQGAYEQYF. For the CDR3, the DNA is TGTGCCAGTAGTCACCTGCGGGGACAGGGAGCCTACGAGCAGTACTTC.

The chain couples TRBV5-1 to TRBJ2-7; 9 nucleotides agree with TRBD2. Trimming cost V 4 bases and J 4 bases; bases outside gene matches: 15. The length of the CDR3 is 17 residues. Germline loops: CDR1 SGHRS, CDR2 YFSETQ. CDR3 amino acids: CASSPSFGAGGEYEQYF. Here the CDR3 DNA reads TGCGCCAGCAGCCCCTCCTTCGGGGCGGGAGGGGAATACGAGCAGTACTTC.

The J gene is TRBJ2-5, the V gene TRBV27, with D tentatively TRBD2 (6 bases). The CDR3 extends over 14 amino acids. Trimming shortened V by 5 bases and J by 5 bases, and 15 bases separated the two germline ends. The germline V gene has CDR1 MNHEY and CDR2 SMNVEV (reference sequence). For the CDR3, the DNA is TGTGCCAGCAGTATCAGGGAGGTAGGGGAGACCCAGTACTTC. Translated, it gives CASSIREVGETQYF.

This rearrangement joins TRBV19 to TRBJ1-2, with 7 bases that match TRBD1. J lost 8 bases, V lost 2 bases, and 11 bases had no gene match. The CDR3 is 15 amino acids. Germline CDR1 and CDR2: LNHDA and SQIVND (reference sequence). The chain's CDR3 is CASSIIPTGVGGYTF. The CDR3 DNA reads TGTGCCAGTAGTATAATTCCCACAGGGGTTGGAGGCTACACCTTC.

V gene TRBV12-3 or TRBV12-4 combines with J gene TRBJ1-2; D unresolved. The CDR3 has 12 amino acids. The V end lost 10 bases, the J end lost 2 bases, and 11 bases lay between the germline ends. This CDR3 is CATAAGNYGYTF. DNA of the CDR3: TGTGCCACGGCGGCGGGGAACTATGGCTACACCTTC.

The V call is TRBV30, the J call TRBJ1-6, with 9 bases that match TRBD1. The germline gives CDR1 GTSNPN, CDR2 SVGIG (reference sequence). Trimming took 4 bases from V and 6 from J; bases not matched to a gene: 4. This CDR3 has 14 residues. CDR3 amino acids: CAWNRDRANSPLHF. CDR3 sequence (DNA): TGTGCCTGGAATCGGGACAGGGCTAATTCACCCCTCCACTTT.

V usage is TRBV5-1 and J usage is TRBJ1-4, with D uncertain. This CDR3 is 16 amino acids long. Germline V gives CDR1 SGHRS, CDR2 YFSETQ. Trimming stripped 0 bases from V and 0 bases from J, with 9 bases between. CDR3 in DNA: TGCGCCAGCAGCTTGGCCCTGGCCTCAACTAATGAAAAACTGTTTTTT. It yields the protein CASSLALASTNEKLFF. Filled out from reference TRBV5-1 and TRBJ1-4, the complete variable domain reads KAGVTQTPRYLIKTRGQQVTLSCSPISGHRSVSWYQQTPGQGLQFLFEYFSETQRNKGNFPGRFSGRQFSNSRSEMNVSTLELGDSALYLCASSLALASTNEKLFFGSGTQLSVL.

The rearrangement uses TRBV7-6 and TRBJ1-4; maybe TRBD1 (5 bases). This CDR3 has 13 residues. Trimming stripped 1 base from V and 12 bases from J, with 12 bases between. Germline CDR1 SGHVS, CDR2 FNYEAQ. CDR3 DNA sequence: TGTGCCAGCAGCTTAGGTTGGGGCGGGGAACTGTTTTTT. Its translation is CASSLGWGGELFF. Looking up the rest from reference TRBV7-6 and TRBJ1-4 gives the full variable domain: GAGVSQSPRYKVTKRGQDVALRCDPISGHVSLYWYRQALGQGPEFLTYFNYEAQQDKSGLPNDRFSAERPEGSISTLTIQRTEQRDSAMYRCASSLGWGGELFFGSGTQLSVL.

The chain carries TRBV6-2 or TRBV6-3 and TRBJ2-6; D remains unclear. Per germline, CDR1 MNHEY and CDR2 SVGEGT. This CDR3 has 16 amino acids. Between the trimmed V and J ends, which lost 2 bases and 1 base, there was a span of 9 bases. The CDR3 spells CASSYPTSSGANVLTF. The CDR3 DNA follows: TGTGCCAGCAGTTACCCAACATCTTCTGGGGCCAACGTCCTGACTTTC.

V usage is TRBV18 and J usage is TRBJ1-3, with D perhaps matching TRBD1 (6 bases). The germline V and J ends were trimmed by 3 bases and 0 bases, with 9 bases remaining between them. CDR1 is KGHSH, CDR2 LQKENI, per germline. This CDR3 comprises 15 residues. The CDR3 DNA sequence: TGTGCCAGCTCACCCGGACAGAACTCTGGAAACACCATATATTTT. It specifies CASSPGQNSGNTIYF.

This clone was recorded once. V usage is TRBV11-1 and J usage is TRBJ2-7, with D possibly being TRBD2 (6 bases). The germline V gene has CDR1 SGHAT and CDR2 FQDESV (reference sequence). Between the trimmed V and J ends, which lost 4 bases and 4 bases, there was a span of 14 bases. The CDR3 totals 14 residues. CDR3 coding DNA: TGTGCCAGCAGCTCCGGAGGGAGTTGGTACGAGCAGTACTTC. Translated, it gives CASSSGGSWYEQYF.

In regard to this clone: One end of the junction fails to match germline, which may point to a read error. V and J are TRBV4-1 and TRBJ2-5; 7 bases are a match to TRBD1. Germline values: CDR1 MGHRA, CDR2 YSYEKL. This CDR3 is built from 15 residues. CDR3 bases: TGCGCCAGCACCCAACAGGGGATGGGCCAAGAGACCCAGTACTTC. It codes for CASTQQGMGQETQYF.

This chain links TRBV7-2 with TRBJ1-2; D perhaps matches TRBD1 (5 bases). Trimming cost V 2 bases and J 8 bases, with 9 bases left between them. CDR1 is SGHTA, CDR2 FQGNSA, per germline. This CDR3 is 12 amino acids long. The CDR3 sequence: CASSLPGGGYTF. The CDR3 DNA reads TGTGCCAGCAGCTTACCCGGGGGGGGCTACACCTTC.

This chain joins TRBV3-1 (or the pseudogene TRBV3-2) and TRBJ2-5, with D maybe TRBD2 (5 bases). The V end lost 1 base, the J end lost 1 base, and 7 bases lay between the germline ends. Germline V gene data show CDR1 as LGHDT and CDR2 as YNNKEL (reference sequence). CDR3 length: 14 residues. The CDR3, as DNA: TGTGCCAGCAGCCAAGGAGCGGCCCAAGAGACCCAGTACTTC. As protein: CASSQGAAQETQYF.

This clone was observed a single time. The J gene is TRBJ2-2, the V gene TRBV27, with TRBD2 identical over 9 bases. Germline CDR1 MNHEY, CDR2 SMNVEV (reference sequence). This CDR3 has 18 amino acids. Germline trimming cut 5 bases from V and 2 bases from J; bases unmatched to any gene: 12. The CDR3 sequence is CASSPLGSGGPNTGELFF. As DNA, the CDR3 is TGTGCCAGCAGTCCCCTGGGTAGCGGGGGACCAAACACCGGGGAGCTGTTTTTT.

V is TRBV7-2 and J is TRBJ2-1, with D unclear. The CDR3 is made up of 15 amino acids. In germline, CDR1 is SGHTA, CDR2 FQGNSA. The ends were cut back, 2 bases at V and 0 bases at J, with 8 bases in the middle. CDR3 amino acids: CASSLLSSSYNEQFF. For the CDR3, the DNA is TGTGCCAGCAGCTTACTATCGAGCTCCTACAATGAGCAGTTCTTC.

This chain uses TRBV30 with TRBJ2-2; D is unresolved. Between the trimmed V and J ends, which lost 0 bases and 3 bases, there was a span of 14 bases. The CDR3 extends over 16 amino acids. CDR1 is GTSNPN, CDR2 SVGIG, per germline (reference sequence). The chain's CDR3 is CAWSVAQVLYTGELFF. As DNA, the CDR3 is TGTGCCTGGAGTGTGGCGCAGGTCTTGTACACCGGGGAGCTGTTTTTT.

The CDR3, as DNA: TGTGCCAGCAGGCAAGACAGGTGGTTGTACAATGAGCAGTTCTTC. This gives the protein CASRQDRWLYNEQFF. The V and J genes are TRBV2 and TRBJ2-1; TRBD1 might be the D (6 bases). The CDR3 consists of 15 residues. Germline values: CDR1 SNHLY, CDR2 FYNNEI. Trimming removed 6 bases from V and 4 bases from J, with 16 bases in between.

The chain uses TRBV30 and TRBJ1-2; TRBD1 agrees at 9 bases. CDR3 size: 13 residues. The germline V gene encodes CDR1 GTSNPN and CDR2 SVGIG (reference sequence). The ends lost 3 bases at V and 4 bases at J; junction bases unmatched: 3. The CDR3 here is CAWRQGAIYGYTF. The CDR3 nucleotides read TGTGCCTGGAGACAGGGGGCAATCTATGGCTACACCTTC.

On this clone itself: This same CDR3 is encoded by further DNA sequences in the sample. The CDR3 loop is CASSLTGNTEAFF. CDR3 bases: TGTGCCAGCAGCTTGACAGGGAACACTGAAGCTTTCTTT. The chain links TRBV5-6 to TRBJ1-1, with D possibly matching TRBD1 (5 bases). CDR3 size: 13 residues. Trimming cost V 1 base and J 1 base, with 5 bases left between them. From germline, CDR1 is SGHDT and CDR2 YYEEEE.

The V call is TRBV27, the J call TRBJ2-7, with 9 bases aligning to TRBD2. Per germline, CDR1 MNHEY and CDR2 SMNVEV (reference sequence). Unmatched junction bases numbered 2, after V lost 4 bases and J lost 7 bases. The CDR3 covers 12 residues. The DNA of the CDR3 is TGTGCCAGCAGTTCAGCGGGGGGAGAGCAGTACTTC. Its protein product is CASSSAGGEQYF.